These T cell receptor beta chains were read from a single sample in a study of tumor and adjacent non-tumor tissue in lung cancer. In TCRdb, the multiplex PCR reads were re-called with MiXCR into one record per CDR3 protein. The sample consists of fewer than 120,000 distinct CDR3 sequences, nearly 85% of them appearing once. The sequenced material came from lung tumor tissue. The source of these receptors is a man aged 70-80 years with non-small cell lung cancer. The CDR3 runs from the conserved cysteine through the conserved F or W. D genes are given only for firm matches. The listing skips clone size in some rows; elsewhere it reads once, few, many or a size class.

d_call: TRBD2; j_call: TRBJ2-3; v_call: TRBV20-1; clone_size: NA; cdr3_aa: CNASGRDTQYF; cdr3_nt: TGCAATGCTAGCGGTCGGGATACGCAGTATTTT
d_call: NA; j_call: TRBJ1-6; v_call: TRBV6-5; clone_size: NA; cdr3_aa: CDTRRASYNSSLHF; cdr3_nt: TGTGACACCAGGAGGGCCTCCTATAATTCATCCCTCCACTTT
d_call: TRBD2; j_call: TRBJ2-2; v_call: TRBV11-2; clone_size: NA; cdr3_aa: CASSLLAGGTGELFF; cdr3_nt: TGTGCCAGCAGTCTCCTGGCGGGGGGGACCGGGGAGCTGTTTTTT
d_call: NA; j_call: TRBJ1-3; v_call: TRBV9; clone_size: NA; cdr3_aa: CASSHPGARSSGNTIYF; cdr3_nt: TGTGCCAGCAGTCATCCGGGGGCCCGGAGCTCTGGAAACACCATATATTTT
d_call: NA; j_call: TRBJ1-3; v_call: TRBV6-6; clone_size: NA; cdr3_aa: CASSISGQGGNTIYF; cdr3_nt: TGTGCCAGTAGCATCTCGGGACAAGGGGGAAACACCATATATTTT
d_call: NA; j_call: TRBJ2-1; v_call: TRBV11-2; clone_size: NA; cdr3_aa: CAGSLHVRDWASYIEQFF; cdr3_nt: TGTGCGGGCAGCTTACATGTTCGGGACTGGGCCTCCTACATTGAGCAATTCTTC
d_call: NA; j_call: TRBJ2-6; v_call: TRBV11-1; clone_size: NA; cdr3_aa: CASSHGRTGANVLTF; cdr3_nt: TGTGCCAGCAGCCACGGACGGACTGGGGCCAACGTCCTGACTTTC
d_call: NA; j_call: TRBJ2-2; v_call: TRBV5-5; clone_size: NA; cdr3_aa: CTSSLVGSRWGTGELFF; cdr3_nt: TGTACCAGCAGCTTGGTTGGTAGCAGGTGGGGCACCGGGGAGCTGTTTTTT
d_call: NA; j_call: TRBJ2-3; v_call: TRBV7-2; clone_size: once; cdr3_aa: CATISSWNTQFF; cdr3_nt: TGTGCCACCATCTCTAGCTGGAATACGCAGTTTTTT
d_call: NA; j_call: TRBJ2-2; v_call: TRBV6-2/TRBV6-3; clone_size: NA; cdr3_aa: CASSRVNTGELFF; cdr3_nt: TGTGCCAGCAGCAGAGTTAACACAGGGGAGCTGTTTTTT
d_call: NA; j_call: TRBJ1-1; v_call: TRBV5-1; clone_size: many; cdr3_aa: CASGVRGGETEAFF; cdr3_nt: TGCGCCAGCGGAGTAAGAGGGGGAGAGACTGAAGCTTTCTTT
d_call: TRBD1; j_call: TRBJ2-1; v_call: TRBV28; clone_size: few; cdr3_aa: CASNLVQGEANEQFF; cdr3_nt: TGTGCCAGCAATCTCGTACAGGGGGAGGCCAATGAGCAGTTCTTC
d_call: TRBD2; j_call: TRBJ2-2; v_call: TRBV29-1; clone_size: once; cdr3_aa: CSAYIAGGTGELFF; cdr3_nt: TGCAGCGCTTACATAGCGGGGGGTACCGGAGAGCTGTTTTTT
d_call: NA; j_call: TRBJ2-1; v_call: TRBV20-1; clone_size: many; cdr3_aa: CSQTRGRIYEQFF; cdr3_nt: TGCAGTCAAACGCGGGGGCGCATCTATGAGCAGTTCTTC
d_call: NA; j_call: TRBJ1-2; v_call: TRBV11-1; clone_size: once; cdr3_aa: CASSLYSSGYTF; cdr3_nt: TGTGCCAGCAGCTTATACAGTTCTGGTTACACCTTC
d_call: NA; j_call: TRBJ1-4; v_call: TRBV4-2; clone_size: NA; cdr3_aa: CASSQVPLRVANEKLLF; cdr3_nt: TGTGCCAGCAGTCAAGTACCGTTGAGGGTAGCTAATGAAAAACTGCTTTTT
d_call: NA; j_call: TRBJ1-1; v_call: TRBV5-4; clone_size: NA; cdr3_aa: CASSLDFRDGAFF; cdr3_nt: TGTGCCAGCAGCTTGGATTTTCGGGATGGAGCTTTCTTT
d_call: TRBD1; j_call: TRBJ1-6; v_call: TRBV12-3/TRBV12-4; clone_size: NA; cdr3_aa: CASTSGTGGYNTPPHF; cdr3_nt: TGTGCCAGCACCTCCGGGACAGGGGGCTATAATACGCCCCCCCACTTT
d_call: NA; j_call: TRBJ2-5; v_call: TRBV4-1; clone_size: many; cdr3_aa: CASSQDGRGPQETQYF; cdr3_nt: TGCGCCAGCAGCCAAGACGGCAGGGGTCCTCAAGAGACCCAGTACTTC
d_call: NA; j_call: TRBJ2-1; v_call: TRBV6-2/TRBV6-3; clone_size: medium-sized; cdr3_aa: CASSYVVGEQFF; cdr3_nt: TGTGCCAGCAGTTACGTCGTTGGCGAGCAGTTCTTC
d_call: NA; j_call: TRBJ2-3; v_call: TRBV18; clone_size: many; cdr3_aa: CASSRDITDTQYF; cdr3_nt: TGTGCCAGCTCCCGCGACATCACAGATACGCAGTATTTT
d_call: TRBD2; j_call: TRBJ2-3; v_call: TRBV28; clone_size: many; cdr3_aa: CASSPLAGGLDTQYF; cdr3_nt: TGTGCCAGCAGTCCCCTGGCGGGAGGGTTAGATACGCAGTATTTT
d_call: NA; j_call: TRBJ2-7; v_call: TRBV12-3/TRBV12-4; clone_size: NA; cdr3_aa: CARSPPDSYEQYF; cdr3_nt: TGTGCCAGGAGTCCCCCGGACTCCTACGAACAGTACTTC
d_call: NA; j_call: TRBJ2-7; v_call: TRBV2; clone_size: few; cdr3_aa: CASSASLATTYEQYF; cdr3_nt: TGTGCCAGCAGTGCAAGCCTAGCGACAACCTACGAGCAGTACTTC
d_call: NA; j_call: TRBJ1-5; v_call: TRBV12-3/TRBV12-4; clone_size: NA; cdr3_aa: CASSTYRWQGNQPQHF; cdr3_nt: TGTGCCAGCAGTACATATCGGTGGCAAGGCAATCAGCCCCAGCATTTT
d_call: TRBD2; j_call: TRBJ2-7; v_call: TRBV5-6; clone_size: NA; cdr3_aa: CVSSSNPKGLAIPYEQYF; cdr3_nt: TGTGTCAGTAGCTCAAATCCCAAGGGACTAGCAATCCCCTACGAGCAGTACTTC
d_call: NA; j_call: TRBJ2-7; v_call: TRBV6-5; clone_size: NA; cdr3_aa: CASSYGQGGYGFYEQYF; cdr3_nt: TGTGCTAGCAGTTACGGGCAGGGCGGATATGGGTTCTACGAGCAGTACTTC
d_call: NA; j_call: TRBJ2-7; v_call: TRBV20-1; clone_size: NA; cdr3_aa: CSVRVAEHSYEQYF; cdr3_nt: TGCAGTGTTAGAGTAGCAGAACACTCCTACGAGCAGTACTTC
d_call: TRBD2; j_call: TRBJ2-3; v_call: TRBV6-2/TRBV6-3; clone_size: NA; cdr3_aa: CASSSRGGSVGTQYF; cdr3_nt: TGTGCCAGCAGTTCCCGCGGCGGGAGCGTGGGTACGCAGTATTTT
d_call: NA; j_call: TRBJ2-3; v_call: TRBV12-3/TRBV12-4; clone_size: NA; cdr3_aa: CASSLGGVGIDTQYF; cdr3_nt: TGTGCCAGCAGTTTAGGTGGGGTGGGCATAGATACGCAGTATTTT
d_call: NA; j_call: TRBJ1-4; v_call: TRBV11-2; clone_size: NA; cdr3_aa: CARCRSGTSNEKLFF; cdr3_nt: TGTGCCAGATGCAGAAGTGGGACAAGTAATGAGAAACTGTTTTTT
d_call: TRBD2; j_call: TRBJ2-1; v_call: TRBV11-3; clone_size: NA; cdr3_aa: CASSPLGTNGGYNEQFF; cdr3_nt: TGTGCCAGTAGCCCCCTAGGGACTAACGGGGGCTACAATGAGCAGTTCTTC
d_call: NA; j_call: TRBJ1-2; v_call: TRBV6-5; clone_size: NA; cdr3_aa: CASSYSPRPLKYGYTF; cdr3_nt: TGTGCCAGCAGTTACTCGCCAAGACCTCTAAAGTATGGCTACACCTTC
d_call: NA; j_call: TRBJ1-2; v_call: TRBV29-1; clone_size: NA; cdr3_aa: CSDLKTGAYGYTF; cdr3_nt: TGCAGCGATCTCAAGACGGGAGCCTATGGCTACACTTTC
d_call: TRBD1; j_call: TRBJ2-6; v_call: TRBV5-4; clone_size: once; cdr3_aa: CARSFQGEYSGANVLTF; cdr3_nt: TGTGCCAGGAGCTTTCAGGGGGAGTACTCTGGGGCCAACGTCCTGACTTTC
d_call: NA; j_call: TRBJ2-7; v_call: TRBV12-3/TRBV12-4; clone_size: once; cdr3_aa: CASSTSTGRPNEQYF; cdr3_nt: TGTGCCAGCAGTACCTCGACAGGAAGACCAAACGAGCAGTATTTC
d_call: TRBD1; j_call: TRBJ1-4; v_call: TRBV5-1; clone_size: once; cdr3_aa: CASRGQSERLFF; cdr3_nt: TGCGCCAGCCGGGGACAGAGTGAAAGACTGTTTTTT
d_call: NA; j_call: TRBJ2-1; v_call: TRBV6-1; clone_size: NA; cdr3_aa: CASSVSGNERFF; cdr3_nt: TGTGCCAGCAGTGTTAGCGGAAATGAGCGGTTCTTC
d_call: NA; j_call: TRBJ2-7; v_call: TRBV6-5; clone_size: NA; cdr3_aa: CASSPGLLRNEQYF; cdr3_nt: TGTGCCAGCAGCCCGGGACTCCTAAGGAACGAGCAGTACTTC
d_call: NA; j_call: TRBJ2-6; v_call: TRBV10-2; clone_size: NA; cdr3_aa: CTSIPSLAHSGANVLTF; cdr3_nt: TGCACCAGCATCCCTAGCTTGGCGCACTCTGGGGCCAACGTCCTGACTTTC
d_call: NA; j_call: TRBJ2-1; v_call: TRBV10-3; clone_size: NA; cdr3_aa: CAISEYRDSYNYQFF; cdr3_nt: TGTGCCATCAGTGAGTACCGGGACTCCTACAATTACCAGTTCTTC
d_call: NA; j_call: TRBJ2-6; v_call: TRBV11-3; clone_size: many; cdr3_aa: CASSQQGSGANVLTF; cdr3_nt: TGTGCCAGCAGCCAACAGGGTTCTGGGGCCAACGTCCTGACTTTC